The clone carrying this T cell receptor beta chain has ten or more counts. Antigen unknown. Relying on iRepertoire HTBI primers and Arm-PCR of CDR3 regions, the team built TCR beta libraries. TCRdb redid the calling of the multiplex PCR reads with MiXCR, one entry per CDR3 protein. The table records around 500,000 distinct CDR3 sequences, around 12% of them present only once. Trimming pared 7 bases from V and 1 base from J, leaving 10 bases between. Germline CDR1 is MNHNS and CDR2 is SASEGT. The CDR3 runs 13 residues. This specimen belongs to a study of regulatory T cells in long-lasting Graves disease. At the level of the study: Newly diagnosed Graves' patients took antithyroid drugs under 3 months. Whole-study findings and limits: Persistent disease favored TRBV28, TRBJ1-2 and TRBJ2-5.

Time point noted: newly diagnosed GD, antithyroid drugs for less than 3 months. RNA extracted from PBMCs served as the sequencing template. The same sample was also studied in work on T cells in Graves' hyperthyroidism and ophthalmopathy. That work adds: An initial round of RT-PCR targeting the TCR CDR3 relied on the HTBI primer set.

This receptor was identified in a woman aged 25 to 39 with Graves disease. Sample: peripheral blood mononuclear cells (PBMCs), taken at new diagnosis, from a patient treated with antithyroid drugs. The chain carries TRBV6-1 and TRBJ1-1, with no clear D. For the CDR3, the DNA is TGTGCCAGCACCCCCGGATGGAACACTGAAGCTTTCTTT. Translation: CASTPGWNTEAFF.